One sample yielded the 22 T cell receptor beta chains listed below, sequenced in a study of blood T cells in healthy people across ages. Primers used in a second PCR of about 6 to 12 cycles were a sample-barcoded 5' primer and a J-beta primer mix. TCRdb fed the 5' RACE reads into MiXCR, producing one record per CDR3 protein. The table records 1.5 million to 2 million distinct CDR3 sequences, 25% to 30% of them present only once. Specimen: blood. Receptor source: a woman in her 30s in good health.

There are a few counts of this clonotype. The chain links TRBV7-2 to TRBJ2-3, with D possibly TRBD2 on 7 matching bases. Trimming left V 9 bases short and J 5 bases short, with 15 bases between. The CDR3 has 13 amino acids. Germline assignment: CDR1 SGHTA and CDR2 FQGNSA. In DNA form, the CDR3 reads TGTGCCAGTGAAGGGCGGGGGCGAGATACGCAGTATTTT. Translating it yields CASEGRGRDTQYF.

In its sample, this clonotype was seen many times. V is TRBV4-2 and J is TRBJ2-1, with D possibly being TRBD1 (7 bases). Trimming removed 4 bases at V and 4 bases at J, with 14 bases between. Germline CDR1 is LGHNA and CDR2 is YNFKEQ. This CDR3 is 15 amino acids long. The CDR3 sequence: CASSPAGQSYNEQFF. CDR3 nucleotide sequence: TGTGCCAGCAGCCCGGCGGGACAGTCTTACAATGAGCAGTTCTTC.

This clonotype was seen many times. This sequence joins TRBV5-1 and TRBJ2-4; 7 positions agree with TRBD1. The CDR3 runs to 13 residues. Germline CDR1 reads SGHRS; CDR2 reads YFSETQ. The junction had 6 bases not matched to a gene; V was cut back by 4 bases and J by 8 bases. The CDR3 DNA sequence: TGCGCCAGCAGCGAACAGGGGTGGGACATTCAGTACTTC. Protein product: CASSEQGWDIQYF.

A few counts support this clonotype. The chain joins TRBV27 to TRBJ2-3; possible D gene TRBD2, 5 bases. The V and J ends lost 5 bases and 5 bases respectively, with 17 bases between them. The CDR3 totals 15 residues. Germline V CDR1 and CDR2: MNHEY, SMNVEV (reference sequence). In nucleotides, the CDR3 is TGTGCCAGCAGTCTCGGGTTCGGGAATCTAGATACGCAGTATTTT. Translating gives CASSLGFGNLDTQYF.

V usage is TRBV11-1 and J usage is TRBJ2-1; 7 nucleotides align to TRBD2. V was pared by 5 bases and J by 6 bases, with 10 bases of the junction left unmatched. Per germline, CDR1 SGHAT and CDR2 FQDESV (reference sequence). This CDR3 comprises 15 residues. Written as DNA, the CDR3 is TGTGCCAGCAGCCGATGGGGGGGGGTAGGCAATGAGCAGTTCTTC. It yields the protein CASSRWGGVGNEQFF.

V usage is TRBV20-1 and J usage is TRBJ2-3; 7 bases are a match to TRBD1. This CDR3 is 15 amino acids long. CDR1 and CDR2 from the germline V gene are DFQATT and SNEGSKA (reference sequence). Trimming removed 0 bases from V and 2 bases from J; junction bases left unmatched: 5. CDR3 nucleotides: TGCAGTGCTAGAGAGACAGGGCCCATCACAGATACGCAGTATTTT. Encoded protein: CSARETGPITDTQYF.

In its sample, this clonotype was seen a few times. The J gene is TRBJ1-2, the V gene TRBV10-2; D may be TRBD1 (5 bases). The CDR3 spans 15 residues. V was clipped by 3 bases and J by 1 base, with 12 bases between them. Germline V gene sequence: CDR1 WSHSY, CDR2 SAAADI. The CDR3 nucleotides are TGCGCCAGCAGTGAATGGCAGGGCCTTAACTATGGCTACACCTTC. Translation gives CASSEWQGLNYGYTF.

This chain connects TRBV7-2 to TRBJ2-3; D may be TRBD2 (5 bases). Germline lookup yields CDR1 SGHTA and CDR2 FQGNSA. This CDR3 has 15 residues. V gave up 8 bases and J gave up 2 bases, with 17 bases separating them. The DNA of the CDR3 is TGTGCCAGCTCCTTGGAGGCCCTGAACACAGATACGCAGTATTTT. As protein: CASSLEALNTDTQYF.

The chain is built from TRBV12-3 or TRBV12-4 and TRBJ2-3; D is perhaps TRBD2 (5 bases). The CDR3 loop spans 15 amino acids. The V and J ends lost 5 bases and 0 bases respectively, with 12 bases between them. The CDR3 reads CASSPRVASTDTQYF. CDR3 nucleotide sequence: TGTGCCAGCAGTCCGCGGGTAGCGAGCACAGATACGCAGTATTTT.

The rearrangement joins TRBV24-1 to TRBJ2-7; the D gene could be TRBD1 or TRBD2 (5 bases each). The CDR3 length is 13 residues. Germline loops: CDR1 KGHDR, CDR2 SFDVKD. V dropped 9 bases and J dropped 3 bases, with 14 bases sitting between them. The chain's CDR3 is CATSGTRSYEQYF. The CDR3 DNA reads TGTGCCACCTCGGGGACCAGGAGCTACGAGCAGTACTTC.

The CDR3 here is CASSYHRQNGYTF. Here the CDR3 DNA reads TGTGCCAGCAGTTACCACCGGCAGAATGGCTACACCTTC. V gene TRBV6-2 or TRBV6-3 combines with J gene TRBJ1-2; no clear D gene. The germline V and J ends were trimmed by 2 bases and 6 bases, with 10 bases remaining between them. CDR1 is MNHEY and CDR2 is SVGEGT in the germline V gene. This CDR3 comprises 13 residues.

The chain couples TRBV27 to TRBJ2-1; D is possibly TRBD1 or TRBD2 (5 bases each). V lost 7 bases and J 0 bases, leaving 13 bases between the germline ends. The length of the CDR3 is 15 residues. CDR1 is MNHEY, CDR2 SMNVEV, per germline (reference sequence). The CDR3 nucleotides read TGTGCCAGCACCTGGGGCGGGCCCTCCTACAATGAGCAGTTCTTC. It translates to CASTWGGPSYNEQFF.

This clonotype came up many times. The chain joins TRBV12-3 or TRBV12-4 to TRBJ2-7, with TRBD1 matching over 7 bases. V trimming: 8 bases; J trimming: 0 bases; junction bases outside the gene matches: 7. The CDR3 has 14 residues. As DNA, the CDR3 is TGTGCCAGCTCACCGGACAGGATCTCCTACGAGCAGTACTTC. It translates to CASSPDRISYEQYF.

The chain is built from TRBV12-3 or TRBV12-4 and TRBJ1-1; D not certain. The ends were cut back, 3 bases at V and 5 bases at J, with 10 bases in the middle. The CDR3 totals 13 residues. The CDR3 spells CASSFQSYTEAFF. The CDR3 nucleotides read TGTGCCAGCAGTTTCCAGTCGTATACTGAAGCTTTCTTT.

The chain is built from TRBV9 and TRBJ1-4; no clear D gene. The germline gives CDR1 SGDLS, CDR2 YYNGEE. The CDR3 is 14 amino acids. Trimming pared 7 bases from V and 2 bases from J, leaving 12 bases between. CDR3 residues: CASGPVGTNEKLFF. The CDR3, as DNA: TGTGCCAGCGGCCCCGTGGGGACTAATGAAAAACTGTTTTTT.

This chain joins TRBV6-2 or TRBV6-3 and TRBJ1-1, with D maybe TRBD1 (5 bases). Germline lookup yields CDR1 MNHEY and CDR2 SVGEGT. The ends were cut back, 6 bases at V and 6 bases at J, with 17 bases in the middle. This CDR3 has 14 amino acids. The CDR3 region is CASRRTGAVPEAFF. CDR3 in DNA: TGTGCCAGCAGGCGTACTGGGGCTGTGCCTGAAGCTTTCTTT.

This chain joins TRBV5-5 and TRBJ1-2; D not certain. Germline V gene lookup returns CDR1 SGHKS and CDR2 YYEKEE (reference sequence). Trimming stripped 4 bases from V and 4 bases from J, with 11 bases between. There are 13 residues in the CDR3. The CDR3 here is CASSEDRGYGYTF. CDR3 DNA sequence: TGTGCCAGCAGCGAAGACCGAGGCTATGGCTACACCTTC.

This clonotype came up a few times. The chain combines TRBV29-1 with TRBJ2-5, with D possibly matching TRBD1 (6 bases). The CDR3 is made up of 13 amino acids. Germline CDR1 reads SQVTM; CDR2 reads ANQGSEA. V lost 4 bases to trimming and J lost 3 bases, with 12 bases between them. CDR3 protein: CSVGGQVEETQYF. DNA for the CDR3: TGCAGCGTTGGGGGGCAGGTAGAAGAGACCCAGTACTTC.

There are many counts of this clonotype. V gene TRBV7-9 combines with J gene TRBJ2-3, with 15 bases that match TRBD2. Germline V CDR1 and CDR2: SEHNR, FQNEAQ (reference sequence). The CDR3 loop spans 15 amino acids. Germline trimming cut 5 bases from V and 5 bases from J; bases unmatched to any gene: 2. CDR3 sequence reads: CASSEGLAGGDTQYF. Here the CDR3 DNA reads TGTGCCAGCAGCGAGGGACTAGCGGGAGGAGATACGCAGTATTTT.

This clonotype has ten or more counts. The chain recombines TRBV18 with TRBJ2-7; possibly TRBD2 for D (7 bases). Germline assignment: CDR1 KGHSH and CDR2 LQKENI. The CDR3 has 15 residues. V lost 6 bases to trimming and J lost 3 bases, with 18 bases between them. The CDR3 sequence: CASSPNGGAYYEQYF. Written as DNA, the CDR3 is TGTGCCAGCTCCCCGAATGGGGGGGCTTACTACGAGCAGTACTTC.

This chain connects TRBV5-1 to TRBJ2-7, with 10 bases aligning to TRBD2. V dropped 0 bases and J dropped 4; count of bases not matched to a gene: 4. CDR1 is SGHRS, CDR2 YFSETQ, per germline. This CDR3 has 15 residues. The CDR3 here is CASSLVLAGNYEQYF. CDR3 coding DNA: TGCGCCAGCAGCTTGGTACTAGCGGGAAATTACGAGCAGTACTTC.

The chain is built from TRBV5-1 and TRBJ2-7; 10 bases agree with TRBD1. Germline values: CDR1 SGHRS, CDR2 YFSETQ. This CDR3 comprises 14 residues. The V gene end was trimmed by 9 bases and the J gene end by 2 bases; junction bases not matched to a gene: 8. The CDR3 coding sequence is TGCGCCACCGCCGGAGGGACAGGGGCCTACGAGCAGTACTTC. The encoded protein is CATAGGTGAYEQYF. The complete variable domain, with remaining parts taken from reference TRBV5-1 and TRBJ2-7, reads KAGVTQTPRYLIKTRGQQVTLSCSPISGHRSVSWYQQTPGQGLQFLFEYFSETQRNKGNFPGRFSGRQFSNSRSEMNVSTLELGDSALYLCATAGGTGAYEQYFGPGTRLTVT.